The 4 T cell receptor beta chains given below trace back to one sample, sequenced in a study of Ad26.COV2.S vaccination and SARS-CoV-2 variants. Treatment defined: roughly 18 received Ad26.COV2.S at low or high dose, single or two shots; 5 received placebo; per-sample allocation not given. Day 63 following the first vaccine or placebo injection was when the samples were taken. Repertoires were generated with immunoSEQ multiplex PCR, while TCRdb's copy carries only in-frame clones and drops some. The data hold around 310,000 clones, with 85% to 90% observed a single time. Sequenced here: peripheral blood, sampled in a trial of Ad26.COV2.S vaccine versus placebo. The receptor set was obtained from a person between 18 and 60 years old who received the Ad26.COV2.S COVID-19 vaccine or a placebo.

Of note for this clone: Since a far larger clone is one base different, this is likely a read error. Other DNA sequences in the sample encode the same CDR3. The chain links TRBV19 to TRBJ1-2, with D unresolved. This CDR3 spans 13 amino acids. Germline CDR1 and CDR2: LNHDA and SQIVND (reference sequence). Between the trimmed V and J ends, which lost 11 bases and 0 bases, there was a span of 13 bases. The CDR3, as DNA: TGTGCCGGGTCGGACGGTCCTAACTATGGCTACACCTTC. Amino acid sequence: CAGSDGPNYGYTF. The variable domain in full, with the rest retrieved from reference TRBV19 and TRBJ1-2, is DGGITQSPKYLFRKEGQNVTLSCEQNLNHDAMYWYRQDPGQGLRLIYYSQIVNDFQKGDIAEGYSVSREKKESFPLTVTSAQKNPTAFYLCAGSDGPNYGYTFGSGTRLTVV.

The J gene is TRBJ2-7, the V gene TRBV3-1 (or the pseudogene TRBV3-2); D ambiguous. Germline-derived CDR1 and CDR2 are LGHDT and YNNKEL (reference sequence). This CDR3 spans 12 amino acids. V shed 4 bases and J shed 0 bases, with 4 bases lying between them. CDR3 bases: TGTGCCAGCAGCCTCTTCTCCTACGAGCAGTACTTC. This codes for CASSLFSYEQYF.

The rearrangement joins TRBV4-1 to TRBJ1-2; tentatively, D is TRBD1 (6 bases). The V end was cut by 1 base, the J end by 8 bases, with 17 bases between. The CDR3 runs 15 residues. The germline gives CDR1 MGHRA, CDR2 YSYEKL. The CDR3 reads CASSQAVQGPGGYTF. The CDR3 bases are TGCGCCAGCAGCCAAGCCGTTCAGGGGCCGGGGGGCTACACCTTC.

The chain carries TRBV6-1 and TRBJ1-1; perhaps TRBD1 as D (5 bases). Trimming took 2 bases from V and 1 from J, leaving 11 bases between them. This CDR3 contains 15 residues. In germline, CDR1 is MNHNS, CDR2 SASEGT. The CDR3 region is CASSEMGGRNTEAFF. Here the CDR3 DNA reads TGTGCCAGCAGTGAAATGGGGGGGAGGAACACTGAAGCTTTCTTT.